Shown below are 8 T cell receptor beta chains from a single sample sequenced in a study of blood T cell repertoires in COVID-19. Assay used: immunoSEQ multiplex PCR; TCRdb lists only in-frame clones, some missing. Here the sample spans just over 250,000 clones, approximately 86% being singletons. Sequencing used peripheral blood. The receptors here all came from a man in his forties who had recovered from COVID-19.

The gene calls are TRBV5-4 and TRBJ2-7; 13 nucleotides agree with TRBD2. The CDR3 loop spans 16 amino acids. V lost 0 bases and J lost 2; bases outside the gene matches: 2. Germline values: CDR1 SGHNT, CDR2 YYREEE (reference sequence). This CDR3 reads CASSLGGLAGAYEQYF. In DNA form, the CDR3 reads TGTGCCAGCAGCTTGGGAGGACTAGCGGGGGCCTACGAGCAGTACTTC.

The chain has TRBV11-2 and TRBJ2-3, with a possible D match to TRBD2 (5 bases). Germline loops: CDR1 SGHAT, CDR2 FQNNGV. V was shortened by 0 bases and J by 4 bases, with 8 bases between the two germline ends. This CDR3 has 14 amino acids. CDR3 sequence reads: CASSLDYGADTQYF. CDR3 bases: TGTGCCAGCAGCTTAGATTACGGGGCAGATACGCAGTATTTT.

V and J are TRBV10-3 and TRBJ2-1, with TRBD2 matching over 11 bases. Germline CDR1 is ENHRY and CDR2 is SYGVKD. The CDR3 runs to 17 residues. The V segment lost 4 bases and the J segment 2 bases; nucleotides outside the gene matches: 7. The CDR3 bases are TGTGCCATCAGTGCCCAGACTAGCGGGGTTACCTACAATGAGCAGTTCTTC. This encodes CAISAQTSGVTYNEQFF.

This clone showed up just once. The rearrangement links TRBV10-1 to TRBJ2-3; D is unclear. CDR3 length: 13 amino acids. Germline V lookup: CDR1 WNHNN, CDR2 SYGVQD (reference sequence). V lost 3 bases, J lost 4 bases, and 8 bases lay in between. CDR3 residues: CASSERVSDTQYF. DNA for the CDR3: TGCGCCAGCAGTGAAAGAGTCTCAGATACGCAGTATTTT.

The rearrangement links TRBV6-2 or TRBV6-3 to TRBJ1-2; no clear D gene. Germline V lookup: CDR1 MNHEY, CDR2 SVGEGT. The CDR3 covers 15 residues. Trimming left V 0 bases short and J 9 bases short, with 17 bases between. CDR3 amino acids: CASSYSLRLLGRYTF. The CDR3 DNA sequence: TGTGCCAGCAGTTACTCCCTTCGACTTCTTGGTCGCTACACCTTC.

This clone was seen a few times. The V gene is TRBV3-1 (or the pseudogene TRBV3-2), the J gene TRBJ1-1; tentative D call: TRBD1 (5 bases). The CDR3 is 14 amino acids. Trimming took 4 bases from V and 7 from J, leaving 16 bases between them. Germline assignment: CDR1 LGHDT and CDR2 YNNKEL (reference sequence). The CDR3 loop is CASSPPGPTGEAFF. Written as DNA, the CDR3 is TGTGCCAGCAGCCCCCCTGGGCCAACAGGTGAAGCTTTCTTT.

The chain recombines TRBV9 with TRBJ2-5; D is perhaps TRBD1 (6 bases). The CDR3 has 15 amino acids. Germline values: CDR1 SGDLS, CDR2 YYNGEE. Trimming stripped 2 bases from V and 2 bases from J, with 13 bases between. The CDR3 is CASSVGGTNQETQYF. The CDR3 nucleotides are TGTGCCAGCAGCGTTGGGGGCACGAATCAAGAGACCCAGTACTTC.

The rearrangement joins TRBV30 to TRBJ1-2; 7 bases align to TRBD1. With 7 bases clipped from V and 0 bases from J, the junction kept 11 bases outside the gene matches. Germline V gives CDR1 GTSNPN, CDR2 SVGIG (reference sequence). The CDR3 is made up of 15 amino acids. DNA for the CDR3: TGTGCCTCTTTTCTTGGGACAGAAACTAACTATGGCTACACCTTC. Its protein product is CASFLGTETNYGYTF.